This TCR beta chain was identified in a study of CD8 T cells in ankylosing spondylitis. Notes on the study in general: Disease-linked clones reportedly showed significant enrichment in matched ankylosing spondylitis synovial fluid. What seemed typical of ankylosing spondylitis blood was a TCR beta motif built from several highly homologous variants. The authors found the disease-linked clones to be CD8+ and relatively rare in peripheral blood. Previously reported in reactive arthritis synovial fluid and blood were some of the motif variants.

In this sample, this clonotype turned up a few times. The antigen remains undetermined. Per germline, CDR1 SGHKS and CDR2 YYEKEE (reference sequence). The CDR3 has 17 residues. The junction had 3 bases not matched to a gene; V was cut back by 0 bases and J by 2 bases. TCRdb re-derived calls from the 5' RACE reads in MiXCR, one entry per CDR3 protein. The sample has some 200,000 distinct CDR3 sequences; under 30% are singletons. This rearrangement joins TRBV5-5 to TRBJ2-3; 13 bases map to TRBD2. The sample taken for sequencing was blood, either unsorted or a sorted T cell fraction (not recorded which). The receptor's source is a male donor with ankylosing spondylitis or in good health (not recorded which). The DNA of the CDR3 is TGTGCCAGCAGCTTGGGGACTAGCGGGAGTGTCACAGATACGCAGTATTTT. This translates into CASSLGTSGSVTDTQYF.